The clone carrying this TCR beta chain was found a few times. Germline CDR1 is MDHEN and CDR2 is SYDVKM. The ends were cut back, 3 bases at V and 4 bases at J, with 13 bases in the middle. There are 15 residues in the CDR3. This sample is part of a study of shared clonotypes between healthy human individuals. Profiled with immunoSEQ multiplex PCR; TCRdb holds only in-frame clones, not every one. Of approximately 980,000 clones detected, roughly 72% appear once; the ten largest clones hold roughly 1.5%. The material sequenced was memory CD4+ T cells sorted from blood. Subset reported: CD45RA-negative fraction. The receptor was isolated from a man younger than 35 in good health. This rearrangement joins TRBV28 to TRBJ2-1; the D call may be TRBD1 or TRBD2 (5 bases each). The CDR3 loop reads CASSLAGTGYNEQFF. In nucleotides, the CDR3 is TGTGCCAGCAGTTTGGCAGGGACGGGATACAATGAGCAGTTCTTC.